The sequence of this TCR beta chain was determined in a study of T cell changes during pregnancy in multiple sclerosis. The data were produced by immunoSEQ multiplex PCR, yet TCRdb's version contains in-frame clones alone and is incomplete. Among 20,000 or so clones listed, about 87% were seen once. V lost 0 bases to trimming and J lost 0 bases, with 6 bases between them. This CDR3 has 14 amino acids. Germline loops: CDR1 SGHRS, CDR2 YFSETQ. The receptor comes from a female donor in good health, enrolled as a control in a pregnancy study. The chain employs TRBV5-1 and TRBJ1-1; D not certain. Sequencing was performed on CD8+ T cells from peripheral blood mononuclear cells, taken in the third trimester of pregnancy. This CDR3 is CASSLEWLNTEAFF. The DNA of the CDR3 is TGCGCCAGCAGCTTGGAATGGCTGAACACTGAAGCTTTCTTT.